The table lists the clone carrying this TCR beta chain with a few counts. Constant-segment primers were used for 5'RACE, and the resulting TCR alpha and TCR beta cDNA libraries carried sample barcodes and UMIs. TCRdb called the 5' RACE reads again in MiXCR, with one record for every CDR3 protein. The profile shows 300,000 to 400,000 distinct CDR3 sequences, 25% to 30% of them singletons. The V gene's germline CDR1 is KGHDR and CDR2 SFDVKD. The CDR3 extends over 16 amino acids. With V trimmed by 3 bases and J by 4 bases, 5 bases remained unmatched. This sample was included in a study of T-cell memory formation after mild COVID-19.

Sequencing was carried out using PBMCs or a T cell subset sorted from them (not recorded which). The chain carries TRBV24-1 and TRBJ2-1; TRBD2 matches at 10 bases. The clonotype was recovered from an adult woman who had mild COVID-19 (a few samples of this study predate the infection). Cell type and time point are not known. In nucleotides, the CDR3 is TGTGCCACCAGTGATCCGACTAGCGGGCCTTACAATGAGCAGTTCTTC. Translating gives CATSDPTSGPYNEQFF.